The next 10 T cell receptor beta chains were all read from a single sample in a study of shared clonotypes between healthy human individuals. The method was immunoSEQ multiplex PCR; TCRdb's version includes in-frame clones alone and lacks a portion of them. The repertoire has approximately 1,000,000 clones, roughly 80% of them found once; the top ten carry almost 0.9%. Sequenced material: memory CD4+ T cells from PBMCs. Subset: CD45RA-negative fraction. The receptors stem from a man younger than 35 in good health. Some clones in this sample may be carry-over from other donors' samples.

This rearrangement joins TRBV25-1 to TRBJ1-2; D not certain. Looked up from germline, CDR1 is MGHDK and CDR2 is SYGVNS. Trimming pared 7 bases from V and 4 bases from J, leaving 13 bases between. The CDR3 totals 13 residues. CDR3 in DNA: TGTGCCAGCATCCGGGGTTCGTTCTATGGCTACACCTTC. This encodes CASIRGSFYGYTF.

The chain carries TRBV7-9 and TRBJ1-1, with TRBD1 matching over 10 bases. V lost 5 bases to trimming and J lost 4 bases; unmatched junction nucleotides: 13. Germline V lookup: CDR1 SEHNR, CDR2 FQNEAQ (reference sequence). The length of the CDR3 is 17 residues. Written as DNA, the CDR3 is TGTGCCAGCAGCCTAAGACTCGGGACAGGGGTTGGCACTGAAGCTTTCTTT. Translation: CASSLRLGTGVGTEAFF.

This rearrangement joins TRBV6-1 to TRBJ2-7; tentative D call: TRBD1 (5 bases). With 4 bases removed from V and 1 base from J, the gap between germline ends came to 14 bases. Germline loops: CDR1 MNHNS, CDR2 SASEGT. The CDR3 runs 15 residues. The CDR3 reads CASSAGVGPSYEQYF. As DNA, the CDR3 is TGTGCCAGCAGTGCTGGGGTGGGGCCTTCCTACGAGCAGTACTTC.

J is TRBJ2-7 and V is TRBV4-2; 7 bases fit TRBD2. The J segment lost 0 bases and the V segment lost 4 bases, leaving 9 bases of the junction unmatched. The CDR3 is 16 amino acids. Germline values: CDR1 LGHNA, CDR2 YNFKEQ. CDR3 in DNA: TGTGCCAGCAGCCGAGGACATGGGGGGGACTCCTACGAGCAGTACTTC. This sequence encodes CASSRGHGGDSYEQYF.

This sequence joins TRBV9 and TRBJ2-1; D is possibly TRBD1 (6 bases). Between the trimmed V and J ends, which lost 7 bases and 7 bases, there was a span of 12 bases. The CDR3 is made up of 12 amino acids. Germline-derived CDR1 and CDR2 are SGDLS and YYNGEE. As DNA, the CDR3 is TGTGCCAGCGGAAAAGGGGGTAATGAGCAGTTCTTC. Translation: CASGKGGNEQFF.

This chain connects TRBV27 to TRBJ2-1; D is possibly TRBD2 (6 bases). CDR3 length equals 12 residues. The germline V gene encodes CDR1 MNHEY and CDR2 SMNVEV (reference sequence). Trimming pared 8 bases from V and 12 bases from J, leaving 17 bases between. For the CDR3, the DNA is TGTGCCAGCCATAGGCCCGGGACTCCGCAGTTCTTC. This encodes CASHRPGTPQFF.

The chain links TRBV6-1 to TRBJ1-5; no definite D call. The CDR3 is made up of 13 amino acids. The germline V gene encodes CDR1 MNHNS and CDR2 SASEGT. Trimming took 7 bases from V and 1 from J, leaving 8 bases between them. The CDR3 sequence: CASIEGSNQPQHF. Written as DNA, the CDR3 is TGTGCCAGCATAGAGGGAAGCAATCAGCCCCAGCATTTT.

This chain uses TRBV19 with TRBJ1-5; D is unresolved. Trimming left V 0 bases short and J 11 bases short, with 11 bases between. The germline CDR1 and CDR2 sequences are LNHDA and SQIVND (reference sequence). The CDR3 runs to 13 residues. The CDR3 loop reads CASSIDRSTAQHF. CDR3 nucleotides: TGTGCCAGTAGTATAGACAGGTCTACAGCCCAGCATTTT.

The rearrangement links TRBV12-5 to TRBJ2-3, with 8 bases matching TRBD2. CDR3 length: 15 amino acids. V lost 2 bases, J lost 6 bases, and 7 bases stayed unmatched. Per germline, CDR1 LGHNT and CDR2 FRNRAP. CDR3 sequence (DNA): TGTGCTAGTGGTTTGTCACTAGCGGCCCCCGATACGCAGTATTTT. Translated: CASGLSLAAPDTQYF.

The V call is TRBV5-6, the J call TRBJ2-4; 12 positions agree with TRBD2. CDR1 is SGHDT, CDR2 YYEEEE, per germline. The ends lost 3 bases at V and 8 bases at J; junction bases unmatched: 9. The CDR3 is 16 amino acids. The chain's CDR3 is CASSYLAGGPSDIQYF. In nucleotides, the CDR3 is TGTGCCAGCAGCTACCTAGCGGGAGGGCCCTCGGACATTCAGTACTTC.